The subject of this entry is one TCR beta chain. V lost 5 bases and J 0 bases, leaving 11 bases between the germline ends. This CDR3 contains 15 residues. Per germline, CDR1 MNHEY and CDR2 SVGAGI. The data stem from a study of blood T cell repertoires in COVID-19. At the level of the study: The United States, Italy and Spain provided the acute and convalescent COVID-19 samples.

As handled by the study authors: Cell counts per sample came from amplifying reference gene primers. The table came from immunoSEQ multiplex PCR; TCRdb's copy has only in-frame clones and leaves some out. That table is the source of V, J and clone size, and D and trimming were worked out from the DNA. The sample lists fewer than 250,000 clones; 88% were seen once. This chain joins TRBV6-5 and TRBJ1-5; D possibly corresponds to TRBD1 (6 bases). The specimen was peripheral blood. This clonotype originated in a woman aged 55-70 years with acute or convalescent COVID-19. The CDR3 region is CASSRQVFSNQPQHF. The DNA of the CDR3 is TGTGCCAGCAGTAGACAGGTTTTTAGCAATCAGCCCCAGCATTTT.